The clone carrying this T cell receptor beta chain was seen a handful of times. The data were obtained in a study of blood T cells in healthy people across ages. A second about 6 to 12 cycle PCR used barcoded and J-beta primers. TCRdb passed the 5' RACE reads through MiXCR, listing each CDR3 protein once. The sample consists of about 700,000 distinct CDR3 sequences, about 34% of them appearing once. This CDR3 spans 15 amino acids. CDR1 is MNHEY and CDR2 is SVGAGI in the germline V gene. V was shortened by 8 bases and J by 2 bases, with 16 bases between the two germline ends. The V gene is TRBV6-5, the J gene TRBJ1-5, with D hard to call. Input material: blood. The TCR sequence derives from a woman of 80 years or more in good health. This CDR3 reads CASQTRGGGNQPQHF. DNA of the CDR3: TGTGCCAGCCAAACCCGAGGCGGAGGCAATCAGCCCCAGCATTTT.